This T cell receptor (beta chain) was profiled in a study of T cell repertoires in cytomegalovirus infection. Study in general: Public TCR beta signature analysis indicated the presence of both CMV infection and matching HLA type. Findings of the study overall: Pooled public TCR beta family frequency picked out CMV carriers with the relevant HLA. In two of eight donors, the top clonotype was HLA-C-restricted CMV-specific.

Regarding this clonotype: Its antigen remains unknown.

MiXCR, applied by TCRdb to the reads, yields one record per CDR3 protein. The sample has just over 300,000 distinct CDR3 sequences; 15% to 20% are singletons. This TCR was recovered from a human donor in good health (CMV status not recorded). Some clones in this sample may be carry-over from other donors' samples. The sequenced sample was PBMCs.

The CDR3 nucleotides read TGCAGTGCTAGTGAACAGATGGTAGCTTTCTTT. It codes for CSASEQMVAFF. V is TRBV20-1 and J is TRBJ1-1; D is ambiguous. This CDR3 is 11 amino acids long. Germline values: CDR1 DFQATT, CDR2 SNEGSKA (reference sequence). With 3 bases removed from V and 10 bases from J, the gap between germline ends came to 12 bases.